Below are 26 T cell receptor beta chains sequenced from a single sample in a study of T cell responses to AZD1222 COVID-19 vaccine. The data were produced by immunoSEQ multiplex PCR, yet TCRdb's version contains in-frame clones alone and is incomplete. The profile shows about 150,000 clones, roughly 90% of them singletons. The sequencing here drew on peripheral blood, taken on day 0 of AZD1222 vaccination. The receptors come from an adult in good health.

V is TRBV2 and J is TRBJ1-4; 8 bases map to TRBD1. The V segment lost 9 bases and the J segment 8 bases; nucleotides outside the gene matches: 11. The CDR3 covers 14 residues. The germline gives CDR1 SNHLY, CDR2 FYNNEI. The CDR3 DNA reads as TGTGCCAGGAGAGAGGCAGGGGGCCGGGAAAAACTGTTTTTT. It is translated as CARREAGGREKLFF.

V gene TRBV6-5 combines with J gene TRBJ1-2; tentative D call: TRBD1 (5 bases). CDR1 and CDR2 (germline): MNHEY, SVGAGI. V dropped 2 bases and J dropped 8 bases, with 15 bases sitting between them. The CDR3 loop spans 14 amino acids. The CDR3 region has the DNA TGTGCCAGCAGTTACCAGGGAGGCGGCCCAGGCTACACCTTC. Translation gives CASSYQGGGPGYTF.

J is TRBJ1-5 and V is TRBV28; a weak D match, TRBD1 (6 bases). The CDR3 has 14 amino acids. Germline CDR1 reads MDHEN; CDR2 reads SYDVKM. V was trimmed by 8 bases and J by 3 bases, leaving 14 bases between them. The CDR3 loop reads CASYDRTYNQPQHF. CDR3 in DNA: TGTGCCAGCTACGACAGGACTTACAATCAGCCCCAGCATTTT.

This rearrangement joins TRBV5-1 to TRBJ2-7; D is perhaps TRBD2 (5 bases). Germline V gives CDR1 SGHRS, CDR2 YFSETQ. The CDR3 covers 13 residues. Trimming cost V 5 bases and J 3 bases, with 12 bases left between them. CDR3 region: CASSSRSGYEQYF. The CDR3 nucleotides read TGCGCCAGCAGTTCGAGAAGCGGCTACGAGCAGTACTTC. Using reference TRBV5-1 and TRBJ2-7 for the parts outside the CDR3, the full variable domain is KAGVTQTPRYLIKTRGQQVTLSCSPISGHRSVSWYQQTPGQGLQFLFEYFSETQRNKGNFPGRFSGRQFSNSRSEMNVSTLELGDSALYLCASSSRSGYEQYFGPGTRLTVT.

The CDR3 DNA sequence: TGTGCCAGCAGCTTAGAACAGAATTACGAGCAGTACTTC. Translation: CASSLEQNYEQYF. The chain employs TRBV11-3 and TRBJ2-7, with unresolved D. The CDR3 has 13 amino acids. V was shortened by 0 bases and J by 4 bases, with 7 bases between the two germline ends. Looked up from germline, CDR1 is SGHNT and CDR2 is YENEEA.

The sample holds one count of this clone. V gene TRBV13 combines with J gene TRBJ1-2, with no clear D. Germline CDR1 and CDR2: PRHDT and FYEKMQ (reference sequence). CDR3 length: 12 amino acids. Trimming left V 8 bases short and J 4 bases short, with 11 bases between. This chain's CDR3 is CASGPEGYGYTF. In nucleotides, the CDR3 is TGTGCCAGCGGCCCTGAGGGCTATGGCTACACCTTC.

The chain joins TRBV24-1 to TRBJ2-1; TRBD2 matches 7 bases. The CDR3 is made up of 17 amino acids. The germline gives CDR1 KGHDR, CDR2 SFDVKD. With 4 bases clipped from V and 1 base from J, the junction kept 9 bases outside the gene matches. The CDR3 spells CATSDWGSGMSYNEQFF. CDR3 DNA sequence: TGTGCCACCAGTGACTGGGGAAGCGGGATGTCCTACAATGAGCAGTTCTTC.

This chain uses TRBV18 with TRBJ2-2; no clear D. V lost 2 bases and J lost 9, with 7 bases in between. The CDR3 is 12 amino acids. Germline CDR1 is KGHSH and CDR2 is LQKENI. The DNA for the CDR3 is TGTGCCAGCTCACCAGGTCCCCGGGAGCTGTTTTTT. It specifies CASSPGPRELFF.

This chain links TRBV6-2 or TRBV6-3 with TRBJ2-7; D is tentatively TRBD1 or TRBD2 (5 bases each). CDR3 length equals 18 residues. Germline V gene data show CDR1 as MNHEY and CDR2 as SVGEGT. With 6 bases removed from V and 0 bases from J, the gap between germline ends came to 24 bases. The CDR3 loop reads CASSGELFLARASYEQYF. In DNA, the CDR3 is TGTGCCAGCAGCGGGGAGTTGTTTTTGGCCAGGGCCTCCTACGAGCAGTACTTC.

The gene calls are TRBV19 and TRBJ1-1, with D possibly being TRBD1 (5 bases). Trimming pared 1 base from V and 3 bases from J, leaving 15 bases between. The CDR3 contains 16 residues. Germline V gene sequence: CDR1 LNHDA, CDR2 SQIVND (reference sequence). The CDR3 here is CASSIGGRGSDTEAFF. Written as DNA, the CDR3 is TGTGCCAGTAGTATAGGGGGCAGAGGGTCCGACACTGAAGCTTTCTTT.

This chain links TRBV11-2 with TRBJ1-1; D gene uncertain. Trimming stripped 5 bases from V and 8 bases from J, with 12 bases between. From germline, CDR1 is SGHAT and CDR2 FQNNGV. The CDR3 covers 12 residues. The CDR3 DNA sequence: TGTGCCAGCAGCCTAGGAGGCCCCGAAGCTTTCTTT. Translation gives CASSLGGPEAFF.

The rearrangement links TRBV7-3 to TRBJ2-7; 9 bases line up with TRBD2. V was pared by 2 bases and J by 5 bases, with 4 bases of the junction left unmatched. CDR3 length: 14 residues. CDR1 SGHTA and CDR2 FQGTGA come from the germline V gene. The CDR3 loop reads CASSLVAGVDEQYF. Here the CDR3 DNA reads TGTGCCAGCAGCTTAGTAGCGGGAGTAGACGAGCAGTACTTC.

This chain links TRBV2 with TRBJ1-2; possible D gene TRBD1, 6 bases. CDR1 and CDR2 (germline): SNHLY, FYNNEI. This CDR3 has 11 residues. V was clipped by 7 bases and J by 8 bases, with 11 bases between them. The CDR3 DNA follows: TGTGCCAGCACGGGGACACCCGGCTACACCTTC. This sequence encodes CASTGTPGYTF.

The gene calls are TRBV24-1 and TRBJ2-2; 12 nucleotides match TRBD1. The CDR3 loop spans 15 amino acids. Trimming took 9 bases from V and 4 from J; bases not matched to a gene: 5. Germline assignment: CDR1 KGHDR and CDR2 SFDVKD. CDR3 loop: CATSPGQGATGELFF. In DNA, the CDR3 is TGTGCCACCTCCCCGGGACAGGGGGCCACCGGGGAGCTGTTTTTT.

The chain couples TRBV5-6 to TRBJ2-1, with D tentatively TRBD1 (6 bases). Trimming removed 1 base at V and 0 bases at J, with 8 bases between. Germline assignment: CDR1 SGHDT and CDR2 YYEEEE. The CDR3 is 15 amino acids. Here the CDR3 DNA reads TGTGCCAGCAGCTTGCAGGGGAGCTCCTACAATGAGCAGTTCTTC. This codes for CASSLQGSSYNEQFF.

The J gene is TRBJ2-1, the V gene TRBV9; a possible D gene is TRBD2 (7 bases). V was trimmed by 3 bases and J by 4 bases, leaving 14 bases between them. The CDR3 is 15 amino acids. Germline lookup yields CDR1 SGDLS and CDR2 YYNGEE. The CDR3 spells CASSEGGGSYNEQFF. As DNA, the CDR3 is TGTGCCAGCAGCGAGGGAGGGGGTTCTTACAATGAGCAGTTCTTC.

The genes are TRBV6-5 and TRBJ2-5, with D possibly matching TRBD1 (5 bases). Germline CDR1 and CDR2: MNHEY and SVGAGI. V shed 7 bases and J shed 4 bases, with 13 bases lying between them. This CDR3 is 13 amino acids long. The CDR3 nucleotides are TGTGCCAGCACCGCAGGGTACAGAGAGACCCAGTACTTC. It is translated as CASTAGYRETQYF.

The chain employs TRBV10-3 and TRBJ1-3, with unresolved D. The V gene's germline CDR1 is ENHRY and CDR2 SYGVKD. The CDR3 is 15 residues long. V was shortened by 6 bases and J by 2 bases, with 14 bases between the two germline ends. This chain's CDR3 is CAISAWSGTGNTIYF. Here the CDR3 DNA reads TGTGCCATCAGCGCCTGGAGTGGAACTGGAAACACCATATATTTT.

The chain carries TRBV19 and TRBJ1-2; D is possibly TRBD1 (6 bases). Germline V gene lookup returns CDR1 LNHDA and CDR2 SQIVND (reference sequence). V lost 4 bases, J lost 4 bases, and 13 bases lay in between. CDR3 length: 14 amino acids. CDR3 amino acids: CASSKRDNSYGYTF. For the CDR3, the DNA is TGTGCCAGTAGTAAACGGGACAACTCCTATGGCTACACCTTC.

This chain links TRBV7-2 with TRBJ1-1, with a possible D match to TRBD1 (6 bases). The CDR3 runs to 14 residues. Germline V lookup: CDR1 SGHTA, CDR2 FQGNSA. V lost 3 bases and J lost 4, with 12 bases in between. DNA of the CDR3: TGTGCCAGCAGCTTTACAGGGTACAGCACTGAAGCTTTCTTT. This translates into CASSFTGYSTEAFF.

This clone is a singleton in its sample. The chain has TRBV27 and TRBJ2-7; 7 positions agree with TRBD1. The germline V gene encodes CDR1 MNHEY and CDR2 SMNVEV (reference sequence). This CDR3 has 12 amino acids. J lost 6 bases, V lost 6 bases, and 5 bases had no gene match. The CDR3 coding sequence is TGTGCCAGCAGCAGGACAGGTGCCGAGCAGTACTTC. Translation gives CASSRTGAEQYF.

V is TRBV5-1 and J is TRBJ1-2, with a tentative D call TRBD1 (5 bases). The CDR3 totals 14 residues. CDR1 is SGHRS, CDR2 YFSETQ, per germline. V was cut by 4 bases and J by 3 bases, with 13 bases left in between. CDR3 loop: CASSDLRDHYGYTF. The CDR3 DNA is TGCGCCAGCAGCGACCTACGGGACCACTATGGCTACACCTTC.

This sequence joins TRBV5-4 and TRBJ2-1; D possibly matches TRBD1 or TRBD2 (6 bases each). Germline V lookup: CDR1 SGHNT, CDR2 YYREEE (reference sequence). With 10 bases removed from V and 7 bases from J, the gap between germline ends came to 15 bases. CDR3 length: 12 residues. CDR3 in amino acids: CAGGGLGNEQFF. CDR3 nucleotides: TGTGCCGGAGGGGGGTTGGGAAATGAGCAGTTCTTC.

A remark on this clone: One end of the junction is discordant with germline, which a read error may explain. The chain has TRBV7-7 and TRBJ2-5; 9 nucleotides match TRBD2. The CDR3 totals 15 residues. Germline CDR1 reads SSHAT; CDR2 reads FNYEAQ (reference sequence). The CDR3: CASSLSGRPQETQYF. In nucleotides, the CDR3 is TGTGCTAGCAGCTTAAGCGGGAGGCCCCAAGAGACCCAGTACTTC.

V and J are TRBV18 and TRBJ1-6; TRBD1 might be the D (5 bases). CDR1 and CDR2 from the germline V gene are KGHSH and LQKENI. Deletions cut 4 bases from V and 11 bases from J, with 18 bases between. The CDR3 consists of 15 residues. The CDR3 nucleotides read TGTGCCAGCTCACTCCAAGTAGGGGACCGGACACCCCTCCACTTT. It is translated as CASSLQVGDRTPLHF.

The chain employs TRBV7-3 and TRBJ2-3; D is tentatively TRBD1 or TRBD2 (5 bases each). V lost 0 bases and J lost 2, with 9 bases in between. Germline V gene sequence: CDR1 SGHTA, CDR2 FQGTGA. The CDR3 extends over 15 amino acids. The CDR3 here is CASSLTGTLTDTQYF. CDR3 sequence (DNA): TGTGCCAGCAGCTTAACAGGGACCCTCACAGATACGCAGTATTTT.